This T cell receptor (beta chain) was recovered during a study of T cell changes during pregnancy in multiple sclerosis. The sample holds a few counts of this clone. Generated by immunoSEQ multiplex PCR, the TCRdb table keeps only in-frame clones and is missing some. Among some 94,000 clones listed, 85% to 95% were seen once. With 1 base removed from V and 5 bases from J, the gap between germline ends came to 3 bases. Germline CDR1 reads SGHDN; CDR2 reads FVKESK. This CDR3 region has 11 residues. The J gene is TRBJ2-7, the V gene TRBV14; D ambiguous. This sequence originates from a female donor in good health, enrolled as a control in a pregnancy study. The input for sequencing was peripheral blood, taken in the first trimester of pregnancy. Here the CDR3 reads CASSQADEQYF. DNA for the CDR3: TGTGCCAGCAGCCAAGCAGACGAGCAGTACTTC.